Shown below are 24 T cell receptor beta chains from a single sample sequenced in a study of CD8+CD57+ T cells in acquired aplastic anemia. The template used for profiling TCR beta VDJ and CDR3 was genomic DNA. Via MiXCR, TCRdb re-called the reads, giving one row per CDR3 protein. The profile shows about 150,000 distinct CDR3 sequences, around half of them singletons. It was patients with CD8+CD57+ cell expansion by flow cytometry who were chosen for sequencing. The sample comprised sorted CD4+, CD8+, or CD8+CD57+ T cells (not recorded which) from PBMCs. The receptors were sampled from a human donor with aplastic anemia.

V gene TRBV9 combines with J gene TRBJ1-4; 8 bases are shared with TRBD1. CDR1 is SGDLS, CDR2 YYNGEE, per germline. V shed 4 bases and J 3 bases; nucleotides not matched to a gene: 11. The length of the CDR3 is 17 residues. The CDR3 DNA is TGTGCCAGCAGCCAGGGGGCAGGGGGTGGATCTAATGAAAAACTGTTTTTT. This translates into CASSQGAGGGSNEKLFF.

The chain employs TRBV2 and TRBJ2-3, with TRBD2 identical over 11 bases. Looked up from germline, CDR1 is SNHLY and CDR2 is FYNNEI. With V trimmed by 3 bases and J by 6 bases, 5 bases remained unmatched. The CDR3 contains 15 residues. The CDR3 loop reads CASSDPSGGLDTQYF. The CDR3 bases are TGTGCCAGCAGTGATCCTAGCGGGGGGTTGGATACGCAGTATTTT.

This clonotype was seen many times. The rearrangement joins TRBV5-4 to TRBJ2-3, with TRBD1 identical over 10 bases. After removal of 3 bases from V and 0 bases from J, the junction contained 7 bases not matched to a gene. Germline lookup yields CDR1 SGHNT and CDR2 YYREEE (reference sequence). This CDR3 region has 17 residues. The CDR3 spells CASSWGWTGGSTDTQYF. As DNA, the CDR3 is TGTGCCAGCAGCTGGGGGTGGACAGGGGGAAGCACAGATACGCAGTATTTT.

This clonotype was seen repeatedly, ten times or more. The DNA for the CDR3 is TGCAGTGCTACCTCGGACTCTGAATACGAGCAGTACTTC. It yields the protein CSATSDSEYEQYF. The V gene is TRBV20-1, the J gene TRBJ2-7, with D possibly being TRBD2 (5 bases). V was trimmed by 4 bases and J by 4 bases, leaving 14 bases between them. Germline CDR1 is DFQATT and CDR2 is SNEGSKA (reference sequence). There are 13 residues in the CDR3.

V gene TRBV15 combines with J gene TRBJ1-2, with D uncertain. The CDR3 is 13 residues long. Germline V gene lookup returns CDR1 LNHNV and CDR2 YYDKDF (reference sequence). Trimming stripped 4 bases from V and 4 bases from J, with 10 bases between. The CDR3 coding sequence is TGTGCCACCAGCAAGGGAGGGAGCTATGGCTACACCTTC. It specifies CATSKGGSYGYTF.

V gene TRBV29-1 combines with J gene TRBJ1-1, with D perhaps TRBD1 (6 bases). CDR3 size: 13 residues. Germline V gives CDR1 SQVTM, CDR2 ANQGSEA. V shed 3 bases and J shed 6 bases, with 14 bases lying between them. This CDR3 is CSVDRGADAEAFF. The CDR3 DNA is TGCAGCGTTGATCGGGGGGCAGACGCTGAAGCTTTCTTT.

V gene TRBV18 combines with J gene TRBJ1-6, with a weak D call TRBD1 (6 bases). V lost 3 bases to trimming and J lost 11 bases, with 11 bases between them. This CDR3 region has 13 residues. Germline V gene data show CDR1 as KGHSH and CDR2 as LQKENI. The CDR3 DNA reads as TGTGCCAGCTCACCTGGGGGCAGGGCACCCCTCCACTTT. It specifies CASSPGGRAPLHF.

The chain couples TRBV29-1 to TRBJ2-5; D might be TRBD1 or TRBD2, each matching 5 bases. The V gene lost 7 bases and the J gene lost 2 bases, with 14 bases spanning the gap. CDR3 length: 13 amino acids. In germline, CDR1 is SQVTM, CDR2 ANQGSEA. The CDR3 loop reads CSAGTARQETQYF. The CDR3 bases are TGCAGCGCGGGGACGGCGAGACAAGAGACCCAGTACTTC.

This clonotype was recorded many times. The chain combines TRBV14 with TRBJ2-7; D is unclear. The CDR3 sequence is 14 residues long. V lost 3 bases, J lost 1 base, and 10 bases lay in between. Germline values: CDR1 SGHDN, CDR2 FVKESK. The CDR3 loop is CASSHPRDSYEQYF. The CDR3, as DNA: TGTGCCAGCAGCCACCCTAGGGATTCCTACGAGCAGTACTTC. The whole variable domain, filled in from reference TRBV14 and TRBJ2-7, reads EAGVTQFPSHSVIEKGQTVTLRCDPISGHDNLYWYRRVMGKEIKFLLHFVKESKQDESGMPNNRFLAERTGGTYSTLKVQPAELEDSGVYFCASSHPRDSYEQYFGPGTRLTVT.

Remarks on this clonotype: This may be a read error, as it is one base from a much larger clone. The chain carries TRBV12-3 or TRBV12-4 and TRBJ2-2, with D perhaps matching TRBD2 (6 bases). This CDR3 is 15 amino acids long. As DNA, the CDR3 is TGTGACAGCAGTTTTGGGACTCCCAACACCGGGGAGCTGTTTTTT. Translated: CDSSFGTPNTGELFF.

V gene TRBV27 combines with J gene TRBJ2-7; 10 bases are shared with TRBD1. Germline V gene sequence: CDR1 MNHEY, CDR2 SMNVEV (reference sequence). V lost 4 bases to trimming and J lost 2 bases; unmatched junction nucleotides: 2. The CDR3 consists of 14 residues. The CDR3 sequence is CASSSGQGPYEQYF. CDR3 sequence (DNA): TGTGCCAGCAGTTCGGGACAGGGGCCCTACGAGCAGTACTTC.

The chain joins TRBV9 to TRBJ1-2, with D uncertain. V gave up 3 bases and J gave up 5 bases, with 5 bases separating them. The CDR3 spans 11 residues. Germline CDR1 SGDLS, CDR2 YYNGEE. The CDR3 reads CASSGRYGYTF. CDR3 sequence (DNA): TGTGCCAGCAGCGGACGGTATGGCTACACCTTC.

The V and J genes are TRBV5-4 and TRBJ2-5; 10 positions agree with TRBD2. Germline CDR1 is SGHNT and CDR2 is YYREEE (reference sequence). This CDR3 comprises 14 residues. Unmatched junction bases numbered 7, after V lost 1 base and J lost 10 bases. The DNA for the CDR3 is TGTGCCAGCAGCTTGCTTAGCGGGGGGATGGGCCAGTACTTC. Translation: CASSLLSGGMGQYF.

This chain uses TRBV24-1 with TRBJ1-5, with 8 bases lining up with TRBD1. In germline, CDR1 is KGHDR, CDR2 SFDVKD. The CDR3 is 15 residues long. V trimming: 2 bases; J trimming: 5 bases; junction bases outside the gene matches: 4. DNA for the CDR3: TGTGCCACCAGTGATTCGGGACAGGCCGATCAGCCCCAGCATTTT. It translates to CATSDSGQADQPQHF.

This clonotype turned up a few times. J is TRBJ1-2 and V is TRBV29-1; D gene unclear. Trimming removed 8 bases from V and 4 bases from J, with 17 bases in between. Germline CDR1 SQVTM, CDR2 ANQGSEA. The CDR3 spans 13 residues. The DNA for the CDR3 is TGCAGCTTATGGACCCAGAAGGGCTATGGCTACACCTTC. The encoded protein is CSLWTQKGYGYTF.

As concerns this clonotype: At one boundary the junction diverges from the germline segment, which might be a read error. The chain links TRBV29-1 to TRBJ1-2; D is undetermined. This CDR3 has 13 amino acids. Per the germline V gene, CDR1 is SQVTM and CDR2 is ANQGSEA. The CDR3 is CSVEGASDYGYTF. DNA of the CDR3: TGCAGCGTAGAAGGAGCGTCTGACTATGGCTACACCTTC.

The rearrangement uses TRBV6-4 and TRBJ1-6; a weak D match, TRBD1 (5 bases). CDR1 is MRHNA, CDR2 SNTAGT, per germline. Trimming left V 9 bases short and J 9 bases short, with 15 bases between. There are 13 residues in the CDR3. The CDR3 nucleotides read TGTGCCAGACTCCAGGGCCAGGGTTCACCCCTCCACTTT. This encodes CARLQGQGSPLHF.

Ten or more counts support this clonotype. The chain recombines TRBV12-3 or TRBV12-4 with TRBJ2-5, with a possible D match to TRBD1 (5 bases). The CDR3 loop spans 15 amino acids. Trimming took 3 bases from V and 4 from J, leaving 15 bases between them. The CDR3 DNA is TGTGCCAGCAGTTTGAGGTCAGGGCGACGAGAGACCCAGTACTTC. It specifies CASSLRSGRRETQYF.

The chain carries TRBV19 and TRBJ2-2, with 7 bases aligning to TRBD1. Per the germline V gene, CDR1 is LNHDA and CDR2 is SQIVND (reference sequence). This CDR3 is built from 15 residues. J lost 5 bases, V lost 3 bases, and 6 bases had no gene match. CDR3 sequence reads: CASSIVDRDTGELFF. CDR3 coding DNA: TGTGCCAGTAGTATCGTTGACAGGGATACCGGGGAGCTGTTTTTT.

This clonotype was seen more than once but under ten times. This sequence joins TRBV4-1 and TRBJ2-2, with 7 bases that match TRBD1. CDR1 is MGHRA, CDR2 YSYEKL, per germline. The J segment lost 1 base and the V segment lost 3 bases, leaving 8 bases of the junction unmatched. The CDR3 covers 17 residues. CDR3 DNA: TGCGCCAGCAGCCACTCCAACAGGGGTGAGAACACCGGGGAGCTGTTTTTT. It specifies CASSHSNRGENTGELFF.

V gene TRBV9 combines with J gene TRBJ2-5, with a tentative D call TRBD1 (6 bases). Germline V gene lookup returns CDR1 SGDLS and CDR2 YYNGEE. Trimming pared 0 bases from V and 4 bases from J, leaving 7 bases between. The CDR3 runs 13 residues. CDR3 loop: CASSVGTAETQYF. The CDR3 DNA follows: TGTGCCAGCAGCGTAGGGACAGCAGAGACCCAGTACTTC.

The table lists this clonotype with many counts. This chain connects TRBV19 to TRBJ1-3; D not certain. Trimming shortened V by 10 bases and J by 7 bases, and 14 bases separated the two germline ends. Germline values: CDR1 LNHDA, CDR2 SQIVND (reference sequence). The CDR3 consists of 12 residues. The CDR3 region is CAIKTPGNTIYF. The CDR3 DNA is TGTGCCATTAAGACACCGGGGAACACCATATATTTT.

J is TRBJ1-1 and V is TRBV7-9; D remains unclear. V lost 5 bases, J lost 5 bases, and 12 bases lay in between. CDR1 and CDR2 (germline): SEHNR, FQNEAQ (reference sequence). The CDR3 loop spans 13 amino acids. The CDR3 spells CASSPRWQTEAFF. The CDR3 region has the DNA TGTGCCAGCAGCCCCCGTTGGCAGACTGAAGCTTTCTTT.

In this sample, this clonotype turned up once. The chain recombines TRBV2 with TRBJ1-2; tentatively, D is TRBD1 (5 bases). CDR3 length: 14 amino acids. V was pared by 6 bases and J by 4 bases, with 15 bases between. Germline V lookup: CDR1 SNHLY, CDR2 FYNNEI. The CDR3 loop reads CASRHRYFAYGYTF. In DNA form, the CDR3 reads TGTGCCAGCAGACACAGGTACTTCGCCTATGGCTACACCTTC. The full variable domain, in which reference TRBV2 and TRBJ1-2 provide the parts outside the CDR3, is EPEVTQTPSHQVTQMGQEVILRCVPISNHLYFYWYRQILGQKVEFLVSFYNNEISEKSEIFDDQFSVERPDGSNFTLKIRSTKLEDSAMYFCASRHRYFAYGYTFGSGTRLTVV.